This TCR beta chain was recovered during a study of blood T cell repertoires in COVID-19. About the study: There were acute and convalescent COVID-19 samples, and they came from the United States, Italy and Spain. The cDNA or gDNA used as material had been derived from T cells, B-cell-depleted T cells, or PBMCs.

Germline trimming cut 1 base from V and 1 base from J; bases unmatched to any gene: 9. The CDR3 spans 19 residues. Germline CDR1 and CDR2: MNHEY and SVGEGT. Source study methods: Scientists estimated how many nucleated cells there were by amplifying reference gene primers. Sequencing was performed with immunoSEQ multiplex PCR; in TCRdb, only in-frame clones are kept and a portion is missing. V and J calls and clone size follow that table, whereas D and trimming were derived from the DNA. The sample lists 140,000 to 150,000 clones, around 81% occurring once. Sequenced material: peripheral blood. The TCR sequence derives from a human donor in a cohort sampled during active COVID-19. The chain recombines TRBV6-2 or TRBV6-3 with TRBJ2-6; TRBD1 agrees at 8 bases. DNA for the CDR3: TGTGCCAGCAGTTACTTTCAGGAACAGGGGGGATCTGGGGCCAACGTCCTGACTTTC. Residues: CASSYFQEQGGSGANVLTF.